The following is a T cell receptor beta chain sequence with its context. This entry comes from a study of T cell clones after liver transplantation. Overall study: Standard immunosuppression, with no induction, continued until 12-24 months after transplant.

Germline CDR1 and CDR2: MDHEN and SYDVKM. The CDR3 spans 15 residues. The ends lost 2 bases at V and 7 bases at J; junction bases unmatched: 10. Method: immunoSEQ multiplex PCR; TCRdb's copy keeps in-frame clones and lacks some. The repertoire holds tens of thousands of clones, with about 90% as singletons. Thawed unstimulated PBMCs were FACS-sorted by CD3, CD4 and CD8 into two populations. V usage is TRBV28 and J usage is TRBJ2-7; 8 bases match TRBD1. The specimen comprised CD8+ T cells from blood, sampled 12 months after liver transplant. This clonotype was sampled from a human patient who received a liver transplant. Some T cells may be the graft donor's. This chain's CDR3 is CASSLVTGGRREQYF. DNA of the CDR3: TGTGCCAGCAGTTTAGTAACAGGGGGTCGTCGAGAGCAGTACTTC.